The sample holds a few counts of the clone carrying this T cell receptor (beta chain). Its antigen is unknown. The data stem from a study of identical twins. V lost 4 bases to trimming and J lost 3 bases, with 16 bases between them. This CDR3 contains 15 residues. Germline V lookup: CDR1 SGHRS, CDR2 YFSETQ. Each donor was a healthy Caucasian. Study observations and caveats: Within beta out-of-frame sequences, the excess sharing observed between twins was weaker. Cord blood beta clonotypes present at high abundance carried fewer insertions; no such pattern appeared in memory repertoires. Possibly, invariant MAIT and iNKT cells partly confounded zero-insertion analyses.

From the 5' RACE reads, TCRdb called clonotypes with MiXCR, one entry per CDR3 protein. The table records fewer than 650,000 distinct CDR3 sequences, just over 7% of them present only once. These same data were also listed under a study on yellow fever vaccine responses in identical twins.

The chain carries TRBV5-1 and TRBJ2-5; TRBD2 might be the D (5 bases). Sequencing was carried out using PBMCs. This TCR was recovered from a young woman in good health. The CDR3 DNA reads as TGCGCCAGCAGCCCGGGCCAGCCAGCGGAAGAGACCCAGTACTTC. Amino acids: CASSPGQPAEETQYF.